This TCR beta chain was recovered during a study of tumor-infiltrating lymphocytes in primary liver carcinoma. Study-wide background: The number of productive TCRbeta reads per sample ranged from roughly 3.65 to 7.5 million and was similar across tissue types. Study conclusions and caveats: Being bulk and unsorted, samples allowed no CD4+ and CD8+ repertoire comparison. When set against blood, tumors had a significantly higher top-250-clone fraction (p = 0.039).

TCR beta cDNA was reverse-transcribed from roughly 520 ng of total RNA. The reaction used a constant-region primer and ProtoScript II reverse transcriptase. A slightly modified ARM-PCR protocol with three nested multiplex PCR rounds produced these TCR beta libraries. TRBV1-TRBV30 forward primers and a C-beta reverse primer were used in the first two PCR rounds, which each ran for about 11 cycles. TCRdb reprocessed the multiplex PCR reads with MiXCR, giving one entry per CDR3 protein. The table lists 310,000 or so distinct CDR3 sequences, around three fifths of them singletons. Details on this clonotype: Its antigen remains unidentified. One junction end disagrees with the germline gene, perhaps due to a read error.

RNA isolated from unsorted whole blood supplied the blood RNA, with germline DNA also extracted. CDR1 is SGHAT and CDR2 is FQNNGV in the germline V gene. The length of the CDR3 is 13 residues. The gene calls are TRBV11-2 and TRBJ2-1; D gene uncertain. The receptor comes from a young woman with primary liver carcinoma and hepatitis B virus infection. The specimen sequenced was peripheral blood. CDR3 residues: CASCLVSYNEQFF. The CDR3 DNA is TGTGCCAGCTGCTTAGTTTCGTACAATGAGCAGTTCTTC. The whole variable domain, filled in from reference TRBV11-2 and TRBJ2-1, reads EAGVAQSPRYKIIEKRQSVAFWCNPISGHATLYWYQQILGQGPKLLIQFQNNGVVDDSQLPKDRFSAERLKGVDSTLKIQPAKLEDSAVYLCASCLVSYNEQFFGPGTRLTVL.